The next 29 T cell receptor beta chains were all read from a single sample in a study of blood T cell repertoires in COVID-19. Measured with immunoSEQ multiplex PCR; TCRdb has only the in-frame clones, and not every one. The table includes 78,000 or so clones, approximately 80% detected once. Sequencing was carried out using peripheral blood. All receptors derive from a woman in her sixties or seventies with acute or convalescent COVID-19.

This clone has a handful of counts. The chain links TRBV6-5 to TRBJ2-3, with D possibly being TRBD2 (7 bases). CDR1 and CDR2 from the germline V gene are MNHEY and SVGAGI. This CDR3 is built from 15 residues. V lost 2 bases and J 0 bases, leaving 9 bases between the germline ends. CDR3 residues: CASSYGGGSTDTQYF. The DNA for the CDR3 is TGTGCCAGCAGTTACGGGGGGGGCAGCACAGATACGCAGTATTTT.

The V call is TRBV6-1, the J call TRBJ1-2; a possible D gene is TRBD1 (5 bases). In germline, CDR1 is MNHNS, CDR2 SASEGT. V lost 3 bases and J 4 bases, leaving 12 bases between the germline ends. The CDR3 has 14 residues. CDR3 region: CASSDRPGSYGYTF. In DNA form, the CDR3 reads TGTGCCAGCAGTGATCGGCCAGGGTCCTATGGCTACACCTTC.

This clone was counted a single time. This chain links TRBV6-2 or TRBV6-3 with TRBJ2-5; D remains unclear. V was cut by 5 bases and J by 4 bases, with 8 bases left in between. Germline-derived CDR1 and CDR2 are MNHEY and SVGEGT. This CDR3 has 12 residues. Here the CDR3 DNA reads TGTGCCAGCAGTGGCCCCCGAGAGACCCAGTACTTC. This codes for CASSGPRETQYF.

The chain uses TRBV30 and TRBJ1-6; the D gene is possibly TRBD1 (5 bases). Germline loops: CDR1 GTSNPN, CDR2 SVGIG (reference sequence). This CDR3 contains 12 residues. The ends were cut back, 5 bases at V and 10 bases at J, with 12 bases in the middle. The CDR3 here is CAWQTESSPLHF. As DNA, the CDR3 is TGTGCCTGGCAGACAGAAAGCTCACCCCTCCACTTT.

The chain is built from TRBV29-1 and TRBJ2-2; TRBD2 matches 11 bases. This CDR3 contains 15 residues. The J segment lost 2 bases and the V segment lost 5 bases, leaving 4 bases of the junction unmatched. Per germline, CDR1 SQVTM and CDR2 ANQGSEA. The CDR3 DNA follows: TGCAGCGTTTTCGGGACTAGCGGCAACACCGGGGAGCTGTTTTTT. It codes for CSVFGTSGNTGELFF.

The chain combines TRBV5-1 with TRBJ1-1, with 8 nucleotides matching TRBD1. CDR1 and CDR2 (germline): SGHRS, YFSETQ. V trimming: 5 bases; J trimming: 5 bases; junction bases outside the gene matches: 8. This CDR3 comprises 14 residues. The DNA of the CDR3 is TGCGCCAGCAGTCGCGGACAGGGAGGGACTGAAGCTTTCTTT. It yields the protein CASSRGQGGTEAFF.

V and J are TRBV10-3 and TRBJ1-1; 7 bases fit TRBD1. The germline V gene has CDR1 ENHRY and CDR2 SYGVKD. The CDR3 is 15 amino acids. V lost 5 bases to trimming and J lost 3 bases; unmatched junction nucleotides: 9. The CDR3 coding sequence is TGTGCCATCAGTACGACGACAGGGAAGGACACTGAAGCTTTCTTT. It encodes CAISTTTGKDTEAFF.

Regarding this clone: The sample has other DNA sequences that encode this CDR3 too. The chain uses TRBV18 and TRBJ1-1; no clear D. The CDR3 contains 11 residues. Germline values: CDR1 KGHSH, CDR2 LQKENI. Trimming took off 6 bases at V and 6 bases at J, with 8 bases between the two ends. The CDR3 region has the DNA TGTGCCAGCTCCCTCGGGGCTGAAGCTTTCTTT. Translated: CASSLGAEAFF.

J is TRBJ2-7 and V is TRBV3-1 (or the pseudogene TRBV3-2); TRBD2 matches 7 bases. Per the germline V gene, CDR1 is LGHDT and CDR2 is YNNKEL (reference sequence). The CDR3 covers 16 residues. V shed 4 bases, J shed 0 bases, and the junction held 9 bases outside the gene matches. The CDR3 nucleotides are TGTGCCAGCAGCCGAGGGAGGGGATTCAGCTCCTACGAGCAGTACTTC. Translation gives CASSRGRGFSSYEQYF.

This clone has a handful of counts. The DNA for the CDR3 is TGTGCCAGCGTCGAGACTTTAGGGGACACCATATATTTT. Translated, it gives CASVETLGDTIYF. This chain connects TRBV21-1 to TRBJ1-3; the tabulated D call, TRBD1, remains unverified against the DNA. TRBV21-1 is a known pseudogene. This CDR3 has 13 amino acids.

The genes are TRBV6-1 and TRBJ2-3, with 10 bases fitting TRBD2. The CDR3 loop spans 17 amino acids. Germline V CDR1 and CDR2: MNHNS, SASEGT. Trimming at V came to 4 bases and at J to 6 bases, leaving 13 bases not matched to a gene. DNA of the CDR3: TGTGCCAGCAGTGTCAGCGGAGGAGCGGGGGGGCCGGATACGCAGTATTTT. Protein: CASSVSGGAGGPDTQYF.

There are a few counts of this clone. The CDR3 DNA reads as TGTGCCAGCATGACAGGGGGGGGTGTAATGCCCCAGCATTTT. It specifies CASMTGGGVMPQHF. The chain couples TRBV2 to TRBJ1-5, with 9 bases matching TRBD1. CDR3 size: 14 residues. CDR1 is SNHLY, CDR2 FYNNEI, per germline. V shed 7 bases, J shed 9 bases, and the junction held 10 bases outside the gene matches.

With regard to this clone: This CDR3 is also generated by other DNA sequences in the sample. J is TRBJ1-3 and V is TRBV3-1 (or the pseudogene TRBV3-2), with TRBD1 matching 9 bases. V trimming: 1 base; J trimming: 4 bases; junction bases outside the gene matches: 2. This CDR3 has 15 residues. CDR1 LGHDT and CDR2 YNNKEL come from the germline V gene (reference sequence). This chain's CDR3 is CASSQAGTGGNTIYF. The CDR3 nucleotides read TGTGCCAGCAGCCAAGCAGGGACAGGGGGAAACACCATATATTTT.

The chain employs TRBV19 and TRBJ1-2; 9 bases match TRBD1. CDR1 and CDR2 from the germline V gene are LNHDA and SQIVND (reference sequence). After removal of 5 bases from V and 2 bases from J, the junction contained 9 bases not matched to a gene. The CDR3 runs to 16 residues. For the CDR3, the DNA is TGTGCCAGTAGTCCTCACCGGGACAGGGTGAACTATGGCTACACCTTC. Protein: CASSPHRDRVNYGYTF.

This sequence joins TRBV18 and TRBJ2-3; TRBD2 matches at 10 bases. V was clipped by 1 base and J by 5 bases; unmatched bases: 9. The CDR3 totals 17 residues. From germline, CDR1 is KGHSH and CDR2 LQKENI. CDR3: CASSPLRGSSGGDTQYF. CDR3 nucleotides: TGTGCCAGCTCACCACTTCGTGGTTCTAGCGGGGGAGATACGCAGTATTTT.

CDR3 nucleotide sequence: TGTGCCAGCAGCGGACAGGGGCAAGAGACCCAGTACTTC. Protein sequence: CASSGQGQETQYF. The chain combines TRBV7-2 with TRBJ2-5; 9 bases match TRBD1. This CDR3 is 13 amino acids long. J was trimmed by 2 bases and V by 5 bases; bases with no gene match: 0. Germline CDR1 is SGHTA and CDR2 is FQGNSA.

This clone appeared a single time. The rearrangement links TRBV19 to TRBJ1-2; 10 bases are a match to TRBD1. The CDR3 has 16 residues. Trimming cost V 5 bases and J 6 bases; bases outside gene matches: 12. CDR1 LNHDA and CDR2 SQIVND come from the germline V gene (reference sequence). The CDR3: CASSPGQGVTFDGYTF. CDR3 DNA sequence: TGTGCCAGTAGTCCCGGACAGGGGGTAACGTTCGATGGCTACACCTTC.

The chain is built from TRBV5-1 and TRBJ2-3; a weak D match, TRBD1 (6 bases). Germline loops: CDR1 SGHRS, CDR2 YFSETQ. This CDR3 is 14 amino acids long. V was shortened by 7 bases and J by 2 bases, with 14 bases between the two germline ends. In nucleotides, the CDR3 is TGCGCCAGCTCCGAAGGACAGACCACAGATACGCAGTATTTT. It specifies CASSEGQTTDTQYF.

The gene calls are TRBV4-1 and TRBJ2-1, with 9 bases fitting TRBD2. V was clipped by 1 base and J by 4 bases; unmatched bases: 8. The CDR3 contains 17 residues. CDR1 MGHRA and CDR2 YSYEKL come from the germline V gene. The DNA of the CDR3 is TGCGCCAGCAGCCAAGGATCCGCGGGGGGGCCATACAATGAGCAGTTCTTC. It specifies CASSQGSAGGPYNEQFF.

This chain's CDR3 is CASSSRQGSPLHF. Written as DNA, the CDR3 is TGTGCCAGCAGTTCCAGACAGGGATCACCCCTCCACTTT. This sequence joins TRBV12-3 or TRBV12-4 and TRBJ1-6; TRBD1 matches 7 bases. The CDR3 consists of 13 residues. The V gene end was trimmed by 4 bases and the J gene end by 10 bases; junction bases not matched to a gene: 4.

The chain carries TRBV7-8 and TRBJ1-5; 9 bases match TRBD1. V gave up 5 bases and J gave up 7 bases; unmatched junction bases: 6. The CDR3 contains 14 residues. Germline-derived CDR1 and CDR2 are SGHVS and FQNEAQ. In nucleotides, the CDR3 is TGTGCCAGCAGCCCGGGACAGGGAGGACAGCCCCAGCATTTT. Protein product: CASSPGQGGQPQHF.

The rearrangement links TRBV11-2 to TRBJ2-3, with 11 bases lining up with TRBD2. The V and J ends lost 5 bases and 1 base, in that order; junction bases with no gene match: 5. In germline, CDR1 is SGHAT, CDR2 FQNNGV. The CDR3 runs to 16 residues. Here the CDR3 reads CASSRLAGPRTDTQYF. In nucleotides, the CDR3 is TGTGCCAGCAGCCGACTAGCGGGACCTCGCACAGATACGCAGTATTTT.

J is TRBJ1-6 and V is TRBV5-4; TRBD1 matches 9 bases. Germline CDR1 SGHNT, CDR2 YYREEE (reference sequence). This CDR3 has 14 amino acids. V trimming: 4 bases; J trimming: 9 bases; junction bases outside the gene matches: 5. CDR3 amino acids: CASSLTGGPSPLHF. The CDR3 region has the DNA TGTGCCAGCAGCCTTACAGGGGGCCCTTCACCCCTCCACTTT.

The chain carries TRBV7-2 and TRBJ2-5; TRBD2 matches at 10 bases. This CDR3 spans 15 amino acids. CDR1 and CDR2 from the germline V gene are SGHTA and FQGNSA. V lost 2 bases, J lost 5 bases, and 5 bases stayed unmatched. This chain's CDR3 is CASSLQSGGAETQYF. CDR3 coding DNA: TGTGCCAGCAGCTTACAGAGCGGGGGGGCCGAGACCCAGTACTTC.

The CDR3 sequence is CASSQQPGGTEAFF. The CDR3 DNA follows: TGTGCCAGCAGCCAGCAGCCGGGGGGAACTGAAGCTTTCTTT. The genes are TRBV11-2 and TRBJ1-1; D may be TRBD1 (5 bases). Trimming took off 5 bases at V and 5 bases at J, with 15 bases between the two ends. The CDR3 runs to 14 residues. Germline CDR1 reads SGHAT; CDR2 reads FQNNGV.

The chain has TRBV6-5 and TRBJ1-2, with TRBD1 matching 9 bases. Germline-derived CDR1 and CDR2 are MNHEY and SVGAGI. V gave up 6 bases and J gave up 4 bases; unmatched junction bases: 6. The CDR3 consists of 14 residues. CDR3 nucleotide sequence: TGTGCCAGCAGGGCTTCGACAGGGGGCTATGGCTACACCTTC. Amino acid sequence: CASRASTGGYGYTF.

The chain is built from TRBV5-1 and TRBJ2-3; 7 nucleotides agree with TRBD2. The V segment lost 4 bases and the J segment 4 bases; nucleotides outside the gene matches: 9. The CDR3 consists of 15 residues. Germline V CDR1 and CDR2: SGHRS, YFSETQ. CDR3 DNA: TGCGCCAGCAGCCTAGGGGCTAGCGGACCAGATACGCAGTATTTT. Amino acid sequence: CASSLGASGPDTQYF.

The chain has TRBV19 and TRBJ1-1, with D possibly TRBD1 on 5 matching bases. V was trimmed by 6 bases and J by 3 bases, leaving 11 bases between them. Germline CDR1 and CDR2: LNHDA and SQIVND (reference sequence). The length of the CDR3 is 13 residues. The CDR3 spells CASRLVGDTEAFF. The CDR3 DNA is TGTGCCAGTAGGCTCGTAGGGGACACTGAAGCTTTCTTT.

This CDR3 is CASSTKQDTEAFF. Written as DNA, the CDR3 is TGTGCCAGCTCAACAAAACAGGACACTGAAGCTTTCTTT. The V call is TRBV18, the J call TRBJ1-1; perhaps TRBD1 as D (5 bases). The germline V gene has CDR1 KGHSH and CDR2 LQKENI. This CDR3 region has 13 residues. Trimming took 5 bases from V and 3 from J, leaving 10 bases between them.